This T cell receptor (beta chain) was recorded in a study of T cell responses to AZD1222 COVID-19 vaccine. Study findings and constraints: Spike-specific TCR breadth and depth both grew after two AZD1222 doses. Only a handful of AZD1222 recipients, six or seven in all, had baseline seropositivity.

The germline V gene has CDR1 MGHRA and CDR2 YSYEKL. Trimming pared 2 bases from V and 1 base from J, leaving 17 bases between. This CDR3 region has 17 residues. This table comes from immunoSEQ multiplex PCR, and its TCRdb copy is limited to in-frame clones, with some not included. This table has 95,000 to 150,000 clones, approximately 92% appearing once. Note on this clone: Its cognate antigen is unknown.

Sequences were derived from peripheral blood, sampled 28 days after the second AZD1222 dose. The V call is TRBV4-1, the J call TRBJ2-5, with a possible D match to TRBD2 (6 bases). The receptor comes from an adult who received the AZD1222 COVID-19 vaccine. CDR3 coding DNA: TGCGCCAGCAGCCAATCTCGGGAGATAGGGGCCCAAGAGACCCAGTACTTC. Translated, it gives CASSQSREIGAQETQYF.